This TCR beta chain was observed in a study of T cells in Graves' hyperthyroidism and ophthalmopathy. Study as a whole: Specimen type is peripheral blood, collected at initial diagnosis prior to any treatment. General study results and limits: Model-based prediction identified ophthalmopathy a median approximately 6.2 months prior to its onset.

A lack of ophthalmopathy progression within 18 months defined stable Graves' hyperthyroidism. Germline V lookup: CDR1 SGHVS, CDR2 FNYEAQ. The CDR3 has 16 amino acids. The V end lost 5 bases, the J end lost 5 bases, and 21 bases lay between the germline ends. This clonotype was counted many times. Its antigen is unknown. Using RNA transcripts as the source, TCR beta CDR3 regions were amplified. HTBI primers drove first-round RT-PCR of the TCR CDR3. MiXCR, applied by TCRdb to the multiplex PCR reads, yields one record per CDR3 protein. The profile shows about 560,000 distinct CDR3 sequences, 16% of them singletons.

The source material was blood. The V gene is TRBV7-6, the J gene TRBJ2-5; D gene uncertain. The source of this sequence is a woman aged 18-29 years with Graves' hyperthyroidism. The CDR3 here is CASSPRRDSSVETQYF. As DNA, the CDR3 is TGTGCCAGCAGCCCCCGTCGCGACTCTTCGGTGGAGACCCAGTACTTC.